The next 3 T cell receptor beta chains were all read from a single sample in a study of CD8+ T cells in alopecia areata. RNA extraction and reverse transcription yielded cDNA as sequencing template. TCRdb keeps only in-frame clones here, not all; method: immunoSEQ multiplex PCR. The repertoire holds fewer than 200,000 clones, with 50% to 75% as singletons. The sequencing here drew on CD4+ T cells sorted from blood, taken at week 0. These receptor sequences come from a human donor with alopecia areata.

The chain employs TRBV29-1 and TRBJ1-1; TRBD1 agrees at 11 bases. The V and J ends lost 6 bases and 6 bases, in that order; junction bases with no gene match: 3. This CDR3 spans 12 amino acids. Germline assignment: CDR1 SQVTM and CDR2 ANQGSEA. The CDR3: CSVGQGAAEAFF. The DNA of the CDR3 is TGCAGCGTCGGACAGGGGGCAGCTGAAGCTTTCTTT.

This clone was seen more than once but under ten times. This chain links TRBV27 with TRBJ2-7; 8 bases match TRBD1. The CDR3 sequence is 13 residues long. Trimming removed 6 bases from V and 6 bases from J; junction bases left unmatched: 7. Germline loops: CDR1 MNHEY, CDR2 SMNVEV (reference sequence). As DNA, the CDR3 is TGTGCCAGCAGACCCGGACAGGGAGCCGAGCAGTACTTC. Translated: CASRPGQGAEQYF.

The CDR3 sequence: CATSSPLPPSYNEQFF. CDR3 bases: TGTGCCACCAGCAGCCCTTTGCCTCCGTCCTACAATGAGCAGTTCTTC. The chain recombines TRBV15 with TRBJ2-1; D remains ambiguous. Germline V gene lookup returns CDR1 LNHNV and CDR2 YYDKDF (reference sequence). With 3 bases removed from V and 1 base from J, the gap between germline ends came to 13 bases. This CDR3 has 16 residues.